The 29 T cell receptor beta chains below were found in one sample sequenced in a study of OX40 agonist ivuxolimab in advanced cancers. The assay was immunoSEQ multiplex PCR, and TCRdb's table has in-frame clones only and misses some. The sample lists 42,000 or so clones, over 65% occurring once. Sequences were derived from CD4+ or CD8+ T cells sorted from blood, sampled in a trial of the OX40 agonist ivuxolimab. These TCRs come from an adult with an advanced solid tumor such as melanoma, head and neck, liver or kidney cancer.

This chain links TRBV7-8 with TRBJ2-5, with TRBD2 identical over 13 bases. The CDR3 has 15 residues. Unmatched junction bases numbered 2, after V lost 5 bases and J lost 2 bases. In germline, CDR1 is SGHVS, CDR2 FQNEAQ. As DNA, the CDR3 is TGTGCCAGCAGCACTAGCGGGAGGGGTCAAGAGACCCAGTACTTC. This translates into CASSTSGRGQETQYF.

The V and J genes are TRBV2 and TRBJ2-1; 8 nucleotides agree with TRBD2. Germline assignment: CDR1 SNHLY and CDR2 FYNNEI. CDR3 length equals 14 residues. V lost 7 bases and J lost 3; bases outside the gene matches: 5. CDR3 amino acids: CASIRLANYNEQFF. For the CDR3, the DNA is TGTGCCAGCATCAGACTAGCGAACTACAATGAGCAGTTCTTC.

The V gene is TRBV11-3, the J gene TRBJ1-2; D unclear. Germline lookup yields CDR1 SGHNT and CDR2 YENEEA. The germline V and J ends were trimmed by 3 bases and 4 bases, with 9 bases remaining between them. This CDR3 spans 13 amino acids. The CDR3 loop reads CASSFRGSYGYTF. Here the CDR3 DNA reads TGTGCCAGCAGCTTCCGAGGGTCCTATGGCTACACCTTC.

The V gene is TRBV11-3, the J gene TRBJ2-6; TRBD1 matches 8 bases. This CDR3 is 16 amino acids long. CDR1 is SGHNT, CDR2 YENEEA, per germline. After removal of 5 bases from V and 2 bases from J, the junction contained 5 bases not matched to a gene. The CDR3 is CASSKRTGTGANVLTF. The CDR3 nucleotides read TGTGCCAGCAGCAAACGGACAGGGACTGGGGCCAACGTCCTGACTTTC.

J is TRBJ2-7 and V is TRBV6-1, with unresolved D. CDR3 size: 13 residues. Trimming shortened V by 5 bases and J by 3 bases, and 11 bases separated the two germline ends. The germline V gene has CDR1 MNHNS and CDR2 SASEGT. This CDR3 is CASSSSPFYEQYF. The CDR3 nucleotides are TGTGCCAGCAGTTCCTCCCCTTTCTACGAGCAGTACTTC.

This sequence joins TRBV11-2 and TRBJ1-2, with unresolved D. Germline assignment: CDR1 SGHAT and CDR2 FQNNGV. The ends were cut back, 0 bases at V and 3 bases at J, with 14 bases in the middle. CDR3 length equals 16 residues. CDR3 in DNA: TGTGCCAGCAGCTTAGATTGGAACATTCTGTACTATGGCTACACCTTC. This encodes CASSLDWNILYYGYTF.

For this clone: Other DNA sequences in this sample translate to the same CDR3. The CDR3 DNA reads TGTGCCAGCAGTCCCTCGGTCCGCGGGGAGACCCAGTACTTC. It encodes CASSPSVRGETQYF. The chain employs TRBV27 and TRBJ2-5; tentatively, D is TRBD2 (5 bases). Trimming shortened V by 5 bases and J by 5 bases, and 15 bases separated the two germline ends. CDR3 length equals 14 residues. Germline V CDR1 and CDR2: MNHEY, SMNVEV (reference sequence).

The gene calls are TRBV13 and TRBJ2-2, with 10 bases lining up with TRBD2. The CDR3 consists of 13 residues. V dropped 5 bases and J dropped 8; count of bases not matched to a gene: 2. Germline assignment: CDR1 PRHDT and CDR2 FYEKMQ (reference sequence). CDR3 sequence reads: CASSPLAGGELFF. DNA for the CDR3: TGTGCCAGCAGCCCACTAGCGGGGGGGGAGCTGTTTTTT. Variable domain in full (rest from reference TRBV13 and TRBJ2-2): AAGVIQSPRHLIKEKRETATLKCYPIPRHDTVYWYQQGPGQDPQFLISFYEKMQSDKGSIPDRFSAQQFSDYHSELNMSSLELGDSALYFCASSPLAGGELFFGEGSRLTVL.

This chain joins TRBV7-9 and TRBJ2-7, with unresolved D. V shed 6 bases and J shed 7 bases, with 13 bases lying between them. This CDR3 is 12 amino acids long. The germline V gene encodes CDR1 SEHNR and CDR2 FQNEAQ (reference sequence). The CDR3 reads CASRQTGGEQYF. The CDR3 nucleotides are TGTGCCAGCAGGCAGACGGGCGGTGAGCAGTACTTC.

The CDR3 sequence: CASSVGLAGGETQYF. The CDR3 DNA reads as TGTGCCAGCAGCGTTGGACTAGCGGGGGGAGAGACCCAGTACTTC. V is TRBV5-6 and J is TRBJ2-5, with TRBD2 matching over 14 bases. With V trimmed by 4 bases and J by 4 bases, 3 bases remained unmatched. Looked up from germline, CDR1 is SGHDT and CDR2 is YYEEEE. The CDR3 has 15 amino acids. Looking up the rest from reference TRBV5-6 and TRBJ2-5 gives the full variable domain: DAGVTQSPTHLIKTRGQQVTLRCSPKSGHDTVSWYQQALGQGPQFIFQYYEEEERQRGNFPDRFSGHQFPNYSSELNVNALLLGDSALYLCASSVGLAGGETQYFGPGTRLLVL.

The rearrangement uses TRBV5-8 and TRBJ1-2; 7 nucleotides line up with TRBD1. Germline loops: CDR1 SGHTS, CDR2 YDEGEE. The V gene end was trimmed by 3 bases and the J gene end by 6 bases; junction bases not matched to a gene: 14. This CDR3 has 16 amino acids. CDR3 bases: TGTGCCAGCAGCTACCTTGACAGGGAAAGGGGTAATGGCTACACCTTC. This sequence encodes CASSYLDRERGNGYTF. Full variable domain (missing parts from reference TRBV5-8 and TRBJ1-2): EAGVTQSPTHLIKTRGQQATLRCSPISGHTSVYWYQQALGLGLQFLLWYDEGEERNRGNFPPRFSGRQFPNYSSELNVNALELEDSALYLCASSYLDRERGNGYTFGSGTRLTVV.

The CDR3 nucleotides are TGTGCCAGCAGCTTGGAGGAGTGGGCAGATACGCAGTATTTT. Its translation is CASSLEEWADTQYF. The rearrangement uses TRBV5-4 and TRBJ2-3; D is uncertain. CDR3 length equals 14 residues. Trimming pared 0 bases from V and 4 bases from J, leaving 9 bases between. The germline V gene has CDR1 SGHNT and CDR2 YYREEE (reference sequence). Full variable domain (outside the CDR3, taken from reference TRBV5-4 and TRBJ2-3): ETGVTQSPTHLIKTRGQQVTLRCSSQSGHNTVSWYQQALGQGPQFIFQYYREEENGRGNFPPRFSGLQFPNYSSELNVNALELDDSALYLCASSLEEWADTQYFGPGTRLTVL.

The V and J genes are TRBV18 and TRBJ1-6, with D perhaps TRBD1 (6 bases). There are 15 residues in the CDR3. Per the germline V gene, CDR1 is KGHSH and CDR2 is LQKENI. Trimming stripped 2 bases from V and 7 bases from J, with 12 bases between. The CDR3 nucleotides read TGTGCCAGCTCACCAGAGGCGGGACAAAATTCACCCCTCCACTTT. Translating gives CASSPEAGQNSPLHF.

The chain is built from TRBV28 and TRBJ1-5; 8 nucleotides align to TRBD1. Germline loops: CDR1 MDHEN, CDR2 SYDVKM. This CDR3 is 14 amino acids long. Losses at the gene ends were 4 bases for V and 3 bases for J; bases not matched to a gene: 2. For the CDR3, the DNA is TGTGCCAGCAGTTCGGACAGGGCCAATCAGCCCCAGCATTTT. Amino acid sequence: CASSSDRANQPQHF.

The gene calls are TRBV5-6 and TRBJ2-7, with TRBD1 identical over 7 bases. The CDR3 extends over 14 amino acids. Losses at the gene ends were 6 bases for V and 0 bases for J; bases not matched to a gene: 6. Germline lookup yields CDR1 SGHDT and CDR2 YYEEEE. The CDR3 DNA is TGTGCCAGCACCGACAGGGCGGGCTCCTACGAGCAGTACTTC. The encoded protein is CASTDRAGSYEQYF.

This clone was recorded many times. Here the CDR3 DNA reads TGTGCCAGCAGCTTACTAACGAACACCGGGGAGCTGTTTTTT. It translates to CASSLLTNTGELFF. The chain is built from TRBV7-6 and TRBJ2-2; no clear D. V lost 2 bases and J lost 0, with 4 bases in between. This CDR3 spans 14 amino acids. CDR1 is SGHVS, CDR2 FNYEAQ, per germline.

The chain links TRBV2 to TRBJ1-1, with a tentative D call TRBD1 (6 bases). Germline CDR1 SNHLY, CDR2 FYNNEI. There are 13 residues in the CDR3. Deletions cut 5 bases from V and 8 bases from J, with 15 bases between. The CDR3 loop reads CASSLMQGPEAFF. CDR3 DNA: TGTGCCAGCAGTTTAATGCAGGGGCCCGAAGCTTTCTTT.

There are a few counts of this clone. CDR3 protein: CAWPRGQEACCLDGYTF. The CDR3 DNA reads as TGTGCCTGGCCGCGAGGGCAGGAGGCTTGTTGTCTAGATGGCTACACCTTC. V and J are TRBV19 and TRBJ1-2; D not resolved. CDR3 length: 17 residues. Trimming left V 11 bases short and J 6 bases short, with 31 bases between. The germline gives CDR1 LNHDA, CDR2 SQIVND (reference sequence).

The gene calls are TRBV4-1 and TRBJ2-1; weak D call: TRBD2 (7 bases). The CDR3 has 15 residues. Germline V gene lookup returns CDR1 MGHRA and CDR2 YSYEKL. The V end was cut by 5 bases, the J end by 8 bases, with 19 bases between. In nucleotides, the CDR3 is TGCGCCAGCAGCGGGTTCGGGGGGCCCCTCGATGAGCAGTTCTTC. Translated: CASSGFGGPLDEQFF.

The V call is TRBV4-1, the J call TRBJ2-1, with D unresolved. The CDR3 covers 12 residues. Between the trimmed V and J ends, which lost 0 bases and 10 bases, there was a span of 7 bases. Germline V gene sequence: CDR1 MGHRA, CDR2 YSYEKL. The CDR3 DNA follows: TGCGCCAGCAGCCAAGATCCCCACGAGCAGTTCTTC. It is translated as CASSQDPHEQFF.

The chain couples TRBV5-8 to TRBJ1-2; D possibly corresponds to TRBD1 (5 bases). Trimming left V 4 bases short and J 12 bases short, with 13 bases between. The CDR3 sequence is 11 residues long. CDR1 and CDR2 (germline): SGHTS, YDEGEE. CDR3 sequence (DNA): TGTGCCAGCAGCGGCCACCCGGGACACACCTTC. Its protein is CASSGHPGHTF.

The genes are TRBV28 and TRBJ1-6; D call uncertain. Germline values: CDR1 MDHEN, CDR2 SYDVKM. The CDR3 length is 15 residues. V was shortened by 6 bases and J by 0 bases, with 9 bases between the two germline ends. The CDR3 is CASSGPLSYNSPLHF. The CDR3 nucleotides read TGTGCCAGCAGCGGCCCCCTCTCCTATAATTCACCCCTCCACTTT.

The rearrangement uses TRBV28 and TRBJ1-1; D is possibly TRBD1 (5 bases). The CDR3 has 14 amino acids. Deletions cut 3 bases from V and 4 bases from J, with 12 bases between. Per germline, CDR1 MDHEN and CDR2 SYDVKM. DNA for the CDR3: TGTGCCAGCAGTTTCCGGGACTCAAGCACTGAAGCTTTCTTT. Its protein is CASSFRDSSTEAFF.

In this sample, this clone turned up a few times. V is TRBV7-9 and J is TRBJ1-2; the match to TRBD1 covers 8 bases. V shed 1 base and J 7 bases; nucleotides not matched to a gene: 8. Germline assignment: CDR1 SEHNR and CDR2 FQNEAQ (reference sequence). The CDR3 has 15 residues. CDR3 amino acids: CASSLGATGERGYTF. The CDR3 region has the DNA TGTGCCAGCAGCTTAGGCGCGACAGGGGAACGTGGCTACACCTTC.

DNA for the CDR3: TGTGCCACCAGCAGGCCCAACACCGACAGGGCAGATACGCAGTATTTT. Amino acids: CATSRPNTDRADTQYF. V gene TRBV15 combines with J gene TRBJ2-3, with 7 bases fitting TRBD1. The CDR3 runs 16 residues. Germline-derived CDR1 and CDR2 are LNHNV and YYDKDF (reference sequence). The V segment lost 3 bases and the J segment 4 bases; nucleotides outside the gene matches: 10. Combining the CDR3 with reference TRBV15 and TRBJ2-3 gives the whole variable domain DAMVIQNPRYQVTQFGKPVTLSCSQTLNHNVMYWYQQKSSQAPKLLFHYYDKDFNNEADTPDNFQSRRPNTSFCFLDIRSPGLGDTAMYLCATSRPNTDRADTQYFGPGTRLTVL.

This clone qualifies as medium-sized. The J gene is TRBJ2-2, the V gene TRBV27; D is uncertain. V was shortened by 3 bases and J by 5 bases, with 4 bases between the two germline ends. The CDR3 is made up of 12 amino acids. The germline gives CDR1 MNHEY, CDR2 SMNVEV (reference sequence). The CDR3 nucleotides read TGTGCCAGCAGTTTGTTAACCGGGGAGCTGTTTTTT. Its protein product is CASSLLTGELFF.

The chain is built from TRBV10-3 and TRBJ2-7; D is unclear. V lost 7 bases and J lost 2, with 12 bases in between. CDR3 length: 13 residues. Germline values: CDR1 ENHRY, CDR2 SYGVKD. The CDR3 loop reads CAINSGPTYEQYF. For the CDR3, the DNA is TGTGCCATCAATTCCGGGCCCACCTACGAGCAGTACTTC.

The chain recombines TRBV28 with TRBJ2-1; D could derive from TRBD1 or TRBD2 (5 bases each). Germline values: CDR1 MDHEN, CDR2 SYDVKM. The CDR3 runs 16 residues. The V end lost 5 bases, the J end lost 2 bases, and 16 bases lay between the germline ends. The CDR3 region is CASSTFVGVTYNEQFF. The CDR3 nucleotides are TGTGCCAGCAGTACTTTCGTGGGGGTCACCTACAATGAGCAGTTCTTC.

The chain links TRBV4-1 to TRBJ2-7; possibly TRBD1 for D (5 bases). Germline CDR1 is MGHRA and CDR2 is YSYEKL. V lost 3 bases to trimming and J lost 6 bases, with 15 bases between them. This CDR3 is 14 amino acids long. Here the CDR3 reads CASSHREGAIEQYF. The CDR3 DNA sequence: TGCGCCAGCAGCCATCGAGAAGGGGCTATCGAGCAGTACTTC.